These T cell receptor beta chains were read from a single sample in a study of cytomegalovirus exposure and HLA in healthy donors. The method was immunoSEQ multiplex PCR; TCRdb's version includes in-frame clones alone and lacks a portion of them. The profile covers 80,000 to 95,000 clones, with 70% to 90% appearing a single time and 5.5% to 6.5% taken by the ten largest. Sequenced input: PBMCs. These receptors were collected from a woman aged 18-29 years in good health and CMV-seropositive. Each CDR3 is given with its conserved first and last residue. D genes are given only for firm matches. The size of a clone is reported for some rows only, either as once, few or many, or as a class for expanded clones.

TRBJ2-7	once	TRBD2	TRBV5-6	TGTGCCAGCAGTTTCGGACTAGCGTCTCTTGGTTCCGAGCAGTACTTC	CASSFGLASLGSEQYF
TRBJ2-7	-	-	TRBV5-1	TGCGCCAGCAGCTTAGCCGAAACAGGGTCAAGCTCCTACGAGCAGTACTTC	CASSLAETGSSSYEQYF
TRBJ1-1	-	-	TRBV9	TGTGCCAGCAGCCCCGGGGGGGGGCTTTCTGAAGCTTTCTTT	CASSPGGGLSEAFF
TRBJ2-5	few	TRBD1	TRBV6-1	TGTGCCAGCAGTGAAGCCCCGACAGGGTCGGGGGAGACCCAGTACTTC	CASSEAPTGSGETQYF
TRBJ1-5	-	-	TRBV28	TGTGCCAGCAGGGCCCCCAATCAGCCCCAGCATTTT	CASRAPNQPQHF
TRBJ2-2	once	TRBD2	TRBV14	TGTGCCAGCAGCCGACTAGCGGGAGGGCCGCGCACCGGGGAGCTGTTTTTT	CASSRLAGGPRTGELFF
TRBJ2-1	-	-	TRBV5-1	TGCGCCAGCAGTAGTCCCCGGGGCAATGAGCAGTTCTTC	CASSSPRGNEQFF
TRBJ2-5	once	TRBD1	TRBV5-1	TGCGCCAGCAGCTTCCGTACAGGGGTTGGGGAGACCCAGTACTTC	CASSFRTGVGETQYF
TRBJ1-5	-	TRBD1	TRBV6-1	TGTGCCAGCCAGACAGGGGCGAGCAATCAGCCCCAGCATTTT	CASQTGASNQPQHF
TRBJ2-6	-	TRBD1	TRBV19	TGTGCCAGTAGTGGACAGGCTGCTTCCTCTGGGGCCAACGTCCTGACTTTC	CASSGQAASSGANVLTF
TRBJ1-1	-	-	TRBV5-1	TGCGCCAGCAGCTTGGTGGGGCACCTTGAAGCTTTCTTT	CASSLVGHLEAFF
TRBJ1-5	-	-	TRBV7-9	TGTGCCAGCAGCCCCGGGATCACCCATCAGCCCCAGCATTTT	CASSPGITHQPQHF
TRBJ2-5	-	-	TRBV29-1	TGCAGCGTTGAAGGGGTTAGCAGAGAGACCCAGTACTTC	CSVEGVSRETQYF
TRBJ1-1	-	-	TRBV7-3	TGTGCCAGCAGCCGCAGGGCGAACACTGAAGCTTTCTTT	CASSRRANTEAFF
TRBJ2-7	-	-	TRBV20-1	TGCAGTGCAACCCGGGGGTACGAGCAGTACTTC	CSATRGYEQYF
TRBJ1-1	few	-	TRBV9	TGTGCCAGCAGCAACGCGGGGGTTGAAGCTTTCTTT	CASSNAGVEAFF
TRBJ1-2	-	-	TRBV5-6	TGTGCCAGCAAGGGAACAGGGATAGGACTCTATGGCTACACCTTC	CASKGTGIGLYGYTF
TRBJ1-4	-	-	TRBV6-1	TGTGCCAGCAGTGTACAGATCAAACCAACTAATGAAAAACTGTTTTTT	CASSVQIKPTNEKLFF
TRBJ1-1	few	-	TRBV29-1	TGCAGCGGTACCCTGACAGGGAACACTGAAGCTTTCTTT	CSGTLTGNTEAFF
TRBJ2-1	once	-	TRBV27	TGTGCCAGCAGTTCCTTAGCGAGCAGCTCCTACAATGAGCAGTTCTTC	CASSSLASSSYNEQFF
TRBJ2-7	-	-	TRBV10-1	TGCGCCAGCAGTGCGGCCGACAGTGTCTGGGAGCAGTACTTC	CASSAADSVWEQYF
TRBJ2-3	-	-	TRBV5-4	TGTGCCAGCAGCTGGTACCGGGATGCAGATACGCAGTATTTT	CASSWYRDADTQYF